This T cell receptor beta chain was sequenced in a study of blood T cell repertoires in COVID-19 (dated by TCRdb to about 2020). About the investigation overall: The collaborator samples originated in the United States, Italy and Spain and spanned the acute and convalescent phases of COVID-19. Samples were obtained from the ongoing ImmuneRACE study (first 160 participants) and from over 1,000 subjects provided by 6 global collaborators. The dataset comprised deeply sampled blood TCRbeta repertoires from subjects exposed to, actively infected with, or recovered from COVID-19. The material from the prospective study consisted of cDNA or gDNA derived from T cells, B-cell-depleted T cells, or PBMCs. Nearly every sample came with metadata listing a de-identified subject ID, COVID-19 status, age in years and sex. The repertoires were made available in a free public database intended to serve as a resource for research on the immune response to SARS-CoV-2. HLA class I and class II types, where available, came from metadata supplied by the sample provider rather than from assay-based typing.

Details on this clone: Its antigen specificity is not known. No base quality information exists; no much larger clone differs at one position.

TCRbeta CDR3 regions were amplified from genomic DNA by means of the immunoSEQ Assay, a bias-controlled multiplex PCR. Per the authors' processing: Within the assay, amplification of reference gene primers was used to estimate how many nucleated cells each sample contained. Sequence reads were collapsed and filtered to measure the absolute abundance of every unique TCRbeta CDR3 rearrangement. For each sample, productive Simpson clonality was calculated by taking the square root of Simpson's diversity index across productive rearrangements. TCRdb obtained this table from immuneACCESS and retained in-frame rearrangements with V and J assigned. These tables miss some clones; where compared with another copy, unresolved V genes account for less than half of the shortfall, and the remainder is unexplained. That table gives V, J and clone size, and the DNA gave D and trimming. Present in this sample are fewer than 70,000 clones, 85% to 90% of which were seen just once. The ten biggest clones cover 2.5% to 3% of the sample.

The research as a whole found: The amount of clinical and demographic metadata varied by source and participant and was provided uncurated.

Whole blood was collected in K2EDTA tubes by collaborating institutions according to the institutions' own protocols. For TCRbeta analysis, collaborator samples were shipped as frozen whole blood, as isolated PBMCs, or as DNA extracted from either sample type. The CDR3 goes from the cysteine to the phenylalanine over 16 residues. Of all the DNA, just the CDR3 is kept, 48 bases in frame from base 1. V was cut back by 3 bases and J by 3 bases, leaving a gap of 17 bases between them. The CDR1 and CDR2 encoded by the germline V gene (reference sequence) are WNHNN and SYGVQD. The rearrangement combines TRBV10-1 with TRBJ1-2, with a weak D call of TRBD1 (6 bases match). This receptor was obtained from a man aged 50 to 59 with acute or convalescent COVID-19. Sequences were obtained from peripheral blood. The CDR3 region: CASSEQGEGTHYGYTF. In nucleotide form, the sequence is TGCGCCAGCAGTGAACAAGGGGAGGGGACACACTATGGCTACACCTTC.